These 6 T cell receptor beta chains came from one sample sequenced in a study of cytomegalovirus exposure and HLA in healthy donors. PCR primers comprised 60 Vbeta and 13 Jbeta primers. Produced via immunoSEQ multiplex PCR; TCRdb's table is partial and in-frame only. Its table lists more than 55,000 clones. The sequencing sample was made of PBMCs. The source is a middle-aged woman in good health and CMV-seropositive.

The CDR3 DNA follows: TGTGCCAGTGACACACAGGGTGGCAATCAGCCCCAGCATTTT. Its protein product is CASDTQGGNQPQHF. The rearrangement uses TRBV2 and TRBJ1-5, with a tentative D call TRBD1 (6 bases). The V gene's germline CDR1 is SNHLY and CDR2 FYNNEI. V gave up 9 bases and J gave up 2 bases, with 14 bases separating them. The CDR3 has 14 residues.

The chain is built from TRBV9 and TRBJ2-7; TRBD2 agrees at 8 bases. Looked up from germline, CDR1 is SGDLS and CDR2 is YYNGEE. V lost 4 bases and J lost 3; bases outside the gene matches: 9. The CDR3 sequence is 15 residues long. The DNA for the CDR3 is TGTGCCAGCAGCTCCGGTGGGCGGGGGGTCTACGAGCAGTACTTC. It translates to CASSSGGRGVYEQYF.

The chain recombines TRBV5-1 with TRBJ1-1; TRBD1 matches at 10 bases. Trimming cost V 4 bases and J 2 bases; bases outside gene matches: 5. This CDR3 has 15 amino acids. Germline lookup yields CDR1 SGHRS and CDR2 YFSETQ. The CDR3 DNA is TGCGCCAGCAGCGCCGACAGGGGGCGAAACACTGAAGCTTTCTTT. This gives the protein CASSADRGRNTEAFF.

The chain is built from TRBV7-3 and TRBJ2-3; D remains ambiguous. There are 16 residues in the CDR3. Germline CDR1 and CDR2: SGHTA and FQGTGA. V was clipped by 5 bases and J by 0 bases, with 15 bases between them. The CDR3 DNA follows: TGTGCCAGCAGCCATGAGAAGGCTAGAAGCACAGATACGCAGTATTTT. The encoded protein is CASSHEKARSTDTQYF.

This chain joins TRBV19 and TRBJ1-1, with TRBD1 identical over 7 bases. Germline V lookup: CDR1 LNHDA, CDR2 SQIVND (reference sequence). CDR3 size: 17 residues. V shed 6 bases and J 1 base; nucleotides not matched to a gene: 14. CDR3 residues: CASSLLSGQATNTEAFF. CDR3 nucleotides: TGTGCCAGTAGCCTCTTGTCAGGACAGGCAACGAACACTGAAGCTTTCTTT.

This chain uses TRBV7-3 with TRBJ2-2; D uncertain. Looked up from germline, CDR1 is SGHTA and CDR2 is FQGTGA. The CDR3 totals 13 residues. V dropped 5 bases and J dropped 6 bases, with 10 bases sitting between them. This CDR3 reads CASSPQSAGELFF. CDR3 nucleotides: TGTGCCAGCAGCCCCCAATCGGCCGGGGAGCTGTTTTTT.